Each of the 31 T cell receptor beta chains below was sequenced from the same sample in a study of cytotoxic CD8 clonotypes in ibrutinib-treated CLL. Here immunoSEQ multiplex PCR was the method, and the copy in TCRdb shows in-frame clones only, minus some. This table holds 140,000 or so clones, about four fifths found once. The sample here was PBMCs, taken after 12 months of ibrutinib treatment. The origin of the receptors is a human donor with chronic lymphocytic leukemia.

The chain is built from TRBV19 and TRBJ2-2; D unresolved. The CDR3 spans 14 residues. Trimming took off 4 bases at V and 2 bases at J, with 8 bases between the two ends. Germline CDR1 and CDR2: LNHDA and SQIVND (reference sequence). The CDR3 bases are TGTGCCAGTAGTAAGCAGATCAACACCGGGGAGCTGTTTTTT. Its protein is CASSKQINTGELFF.

The rearrangement joins TRBV4-1 to TRBJ1-2, with D unresolved. Trimming took off 3 bases at V and 5 bases at J, with 7 bases between the two ends. CDR3 size: 12 residues. CDR1 is MGHRA, CDR2 YSYEKL, per germline. Written as DNA, the CDR3 is TGCGCCAGCAGCCAGGCAAAGTATGGCTACACCTTC. This encodes CASSQAKYGYTF.

This chain links TRBV7-9 with TRBJ2-7; tentatively, D is TRBD2 (5 bases). V was trimmed by 2 bases and J by 6 bases, leaving 11 bases between them. The germline CDR1 and CDR2 sequences are SEHNR and FQNEAQ (reference sequence). This CDR3 has 13 residues. The CDR3 is CASSLRGSGEQYF. CDR3 DNA sequence: TGTGCCAGCAGCTTAAGAGGGTCCGGCGAGCAGTACTTC.

The V call is TRBV5-4, the J call TRBJ2-1; TRBD2 matches at 8 bases. V dropped 2 bases and J dropped 3; count of bases not matched to a gene: 4. CDR3 length: 15 amino acids. Germline CDR1 reads SGHNT; CDR2 reads YYREEE (reference sequence). As DNA, the CDR3 is TGTGCCAGCAGCTTACCGGGACTAGGCTACAATGAGCAGTTCTTC. It is translated as CASSLPGLGYNEQFF.

The V call is TRBV6-1, the J call TRBJ1-4; D is possibly TRBD1 (6 bases). The CDR3 runs to 15 residues. Germline assignment: CDR1 MNHNS and CDR2 SASEGT. Deletions cut 4 bases from V and 4 bases from J, with 13 bases between. The CDR3 nucleotides read TGTGCCAGCAGTGTAAACAGGGCGGGTAATGAAAAACTGTTTTTT. Translating it yields CASSVNRAGNEKLFF.

V gene TRBV4-2 combines with J gene TRBJ2-2, with D possibly matching TRBD1 (5 bases). CDR1 LGHNA and CDR2 YNFKEQ come from the germline V gene. Between the trimmed V and J ends, which lost 0 bases and 6 bases, there was a span of 14 bases. The CDR3 covers 16 residues. CDR3 DNA sequence: TGTGCCAGCAGCCAAGATCTGACAGTGTACGCCGGGGAGCTGTTTTTT. Residues: CASSQDLTVYAGELFF.

The chain recombines TRBV2 with TRBJ1-1; D is uncertain. CDR1 and CDR2 from the germline V gene are SNHLY and FYNNEI. The CDR3 is 13 amino acids. V lost 10 bases to trimming and J lost 0 bases, with 12 bases between them. CDR3 in DNA: TGTGCCACCACGTTGGATATGAACACTGAAGCTTTCTTT. It is translated as CATTLDMNTEAFF.

The chain carries TRBV25-1 and TRBJ1-4; possibly TRBD1 for D (6 bases). Germline-derived CDR1 and CDR2 are MGHDK and SYGVNS. V was pared by 0 bases and J by 2 bases, with 13 bases between. CDR3 length: 17 residues. The CDR3 spells CASSEYTGRRTNEKLFF. CDR3 coding DNA: TGTGCCAGCAGTGAATACACAGGGCGGCGGACTAATGAAAAACTGTTTTTT.

V and J are TRBV15 and TRBJ1-2, with a tentative D call TRBD1 (5 bases). Trimming pared 0 bases from V and 4 bases from J, leaving 15 bases between. The CDR3 sequence is 16 residues long. In germline, CDR1 is LNHNV, CDR2 YYDKDF (reference sequence). The CDR3 DNA is TGTGCCACCAGCAGAGATGCCCCGCCGGGGGGCTATGGCTACACCTTC. The encoded protein is CATSRDAPPGGYGYTF.

The gene calls are TRBV5-1 and TRBJ2-5; D may correspond to TRBD1 or TRBD2 (6 bases each). V lost 1 base and J lost 5, with 24 bases in between. Germline CDR1 SGHRS, CDR2 YFSETQ. This CDR3 has 18 residues. CDR3 DNA sequence: TGCGCCAGCAGCTTGTGGGCCTCTGGAGGGGGTGGTTTGGAGACCCAGTACTTC. It specifies CASSLWASGGGGLETQYF.

The count of this clone is one. This chain joins TRBV5-1 and TRBJ1-3; the D gene is possibly TRBD1 (5 bases). Trimming stripped 0 bases from V and 0 bases from J, with 13 bases between. This CDR3 is 17 amino acids long. Germline V gene sequence: CDR1 SGHRS, CDR2 YFSETQ. The CDR3 spells CASSLEGVRGSGNTIYF. The CDR3 DNA reads TGCGCCAGCAGCTTGGAAGGGGTCCGAGGCTCTGGAAACACCATATATTTT.

The chain links TRBV15 to TRBJ1-2, with 7 bases identical to TRBD1. The CDR3 has 13 amino acids. V was clipped by 1 base and J by 8 bases; unmatched bases: 4. Germline V gene lookup returns CDR1 LNHNV and CDR2 YYDKDF (reference sequence). The CDR3 bases are TGTGCCACCAGCAGAGGAGGGGGCTACGGCTACACCTTC. Its protein is CATSRGGGYGYTF.

The chain combines TRBV18 with TRBJ2-5; D is perhaps TRBD2 (6 bases). Looked up from germline, CDR1 is KGHSH and CDR2 is LQKENI. With 0 bases removed from V and 1 base from J, the gap between germline ends came to 9 bases. This CDR3 is 15 amino acids long. In DNA form, the CDR3 reads TGTGCCAGCTCACCACCGGAGGGGATCCAAGAGACCCAGTACTTC. This translates into CASSPPEGIQETQYF. The full variable domain, its missing parts supplied by reference TRBV18 and TRBJ2-5, is NAGVMQNPRHLVRRRGQEARLRCSPMKGHSHVYWYRQLPEEGLKFMVYLQKENIIDESGMPKERFSAEFPKEGPSILRIQQVVRGDSAAYFCASSPPEGIQETQYFGPGTRLLVL.

V usage is TRBV7-2 and J usage is TRBJ2-1; TRBD1 might be the D (5 bases). In germline, CDR1 is SGHTA, CDR2 FQGNSA. Between the trimmed V and J ends, which lost 5 bases and 10 bases, there was a span of 9 bases. The CDR3 sequence is 11 residues long. CDR3 bases: TGTGCCAGCAGCGTACCAGGGGAGCAGTTCTTC. Amino acid sequence: CASSVPGEQFF.

The chain carries TRBV30 and TRBJ2-7; no clear D. Trimming left V 2 bases short and J 4 bases short, with 9 bases between. CDR1 and CDR2 from the germline V gene are GTSNPN and SVGIG (reference sequence). The CDR3 is 12 amino acids. For the CDR3, the DNA is TGTGCCTGGAGTAAGATAGGTTACGAGCAGTACTTC. This gives the protein CAWSKIGYEQYF.

This clone occurred a few times. The genes are TRBV4-1 and TRBJ2-6; no reliable D call. The CDR3 is made up of 18 amino acids. Germline V gene data show CDR1 as MGHRA and CDR2 as YSYEKL. Trimming took off 0 bases at V and 1 base at J, with 13 bases between the two ends. The CDR3 DNA reads as TGCGCCAGCAGCCAAGATTGGGTGACGCCTTCTGGGGCCAACGTCCTGACTTTC. Residues: CASSQDWVTPSGANVLTF.

This clone was counted a single time. The rearrangement uses TRBV7-3 and TRBJ2-5, with TRBD1 matching over 8 bases. In germline, CDR1 is SGHTA, CDR2 FQGTGA. This CDR3 has 16 residues. Trimming took 3 bases from V and 2 from J; bases not matched to a gene: 8. The CDR3 sequence is CASSFLRDRRQETQYF. CDR3 in DNA: TGTGCCAGCAGCTTCCTCCGGGACAGGCGACAAGAGACCCAGTACTTC.

The chain has TRBV25-1 and TRBJ2-5, with a weak D call TRBD2 (5 bases). Between the trimmed V and J ends, which lost 3 bases and 2 bases, there was a span of 10 bases. Germline loops: CDR1 MGHDK, CDR2 SYGVNS. CDR3 length equals 14 residues. The CDR3 DNA is TGTGCCAGCAGTGAGGATCGGAGGCAAGAGACCCAGTACTTC. This gives the protein CASSEDRRQETQYF.

This clone was detected only once. The chain combines TRBV4-1 with TRBJ1-5; TRBD1 might be the D (5 bases). This CDR3 contains 18 residues. Looked up from germline, CDR1 is MGHRA and CDR2 is YSYEKL. V lost 0 bases and J lost 4, with 19 bases in between. The CDR3 here is CASSQEFQPGTPNQPQHF. CDR3 sequence (DNA): TGCGCCAGCAGCCAAGAATTTCAGCCGGGGACGCCGAATCAGCCCCAGCATTTT.

The chain carries TRBV4-2 and TRBJ2-5; 11 bases are a match to TRBD2. The CDR3 runs to 16 residues. Germline V gives CDR1 LGHNA, CDR2 YNFKEQ. V was pared by 2 bases and J by 4 bases, with 6 bases of the junction left unmatched. This CDR3 reads CASSQPGLAEGETQYF. DNA of the CDR3: TGTGCCAGCAGCCAACCGGGACTAGCGGAGGGAGAGACCCAGTACTTC.

V usage is TRBV7-9 and J usage is TRBJ2-5; a weak D match, TRBD1 (5 bases). There are 16 residues in the CDR3. In germline, CDR1 is SEHNR, CDR2 FQNEAQ (reference sequence). Trimming cost V 2 bases and J 1 base, with 14 bases left between them. In DNA form, the CDR3 reads TGTGCCAGCAGCTTACCTTCGACAGAACCCCAAGAGACCCAGTACTTC. Protein: CASSLPSTEPQETQYF. Supplemented by reference TRBV7-9 and TRBJ2-5, the full variable domain reads DTGVSQNPRHKITKRGQNVTFRCDPISEHNRLYWYRQTLGQGPEFLTYFQNEAQLEKSRLLSDRFSAERPKGSFSTLEIQRTEQGDSAMYLCASSLPSTEPQETQYFGPGTRLLVL.

J is TRBJ2-5 and V is TRBV28, with 9 bases matching TRBD1. Germline V gives CDR1 MDHEN, CDR2 SYDVKM. V dropped 7 bases and J dropped 4; count of bases not matched to a gene: 16. The CDR3 covers 17 residues. CDR3 residues: CASMSDRGGLLGETQYF. CDR3 sequence (DNA): TGTGCCAGCATGTCGGACAGGGGAGGGTTGTTAGGAGAGACCCAGTACTTC.

V usage is TRBV27 and J usage is TRBJ2-1, with D possibly matching TRBD2 (6 bases). Germline V lookup: CDR1 MNHEY, CDR2 SMNVEV (reference sequence). This CDR3 contains 15 residues. Trimming stripped 8 bases from V and 1 base from J, with 15 bases between. The CDR3: CASGGGGLSYNEQFF. CDR3 nucleotides: TGTGCCAGCGGTGGAGGAGGGCTGTCCTACAATGAGCAGTTCTTC.

The chain has TRBV7-9 and TRBJ1-1; perhaps TRBD1 as D (5 bases). CDR3 size: 13 residues. Looked up from germline, CDR1 is SEHNR and CDR2 is FQNEAQ (reference sequence). Trimming left V 5 bases short and J 5 bases short, with 12 bases between. The CDR3 nucleotides read TGTGCCAGCAGCCACTACGGGGGGACTGAAGCTTTCTTT. It codes for CASSHYGGTEAFF.

The chain is built from TRBV19 and TRBJ2-5; D may correspond to TRBD1 or TRBD2 (5 bases each). Germline V gene sequence: CDR1 LNHDA, CDR2 SQIVND (reference sequence). V was pared by 5 bases and J by 11 bases, with 18 bases between. The CDR3 contains 13 residues. CDR3 DNA sequence: TGTGCCAGTAGTCTAAGGTCGGGGACCACTCAGTACTTC. It yields the protein CASSLRSGTTQYF.

This clone was detected once. The V gene is TRBV10-3, the J gene TRBJ2-7; D possibly corresponds to TRBD1 (6 bases). CDR3 length equals 13 residues. V was shortened by 2 bases and J by 6 bases, with 11 bases between the two germline ends. The germline gives CDR1 ENHRY, CDR2 SYGVKD. The chain's CDR3 is CAISEGTKGEQYF. In nucleotides, the CDR3 is TGTGCCATCAGTGAGGGGACAAAAGGCGAGCAGTACTTC.

The chain recombines TRBV6-1 with TRBJ2-7, with 9 bases aligning to TRBD1. The CDR3 consists of 14 residues. V trimming: 4 bases; J trimming: 3 bases; junction bases outside the gene matches: 4. Germline values: CDR1 MNHNS, CDR2 SASEGT. CDR3 nucleotide sequence: TGTGCCAGCAGTGGGGACAGGGTTTTCTACGAGCAGTACTTC. Translation gives CASSGDRVFYEQYF.

The chain has TRBV28 and TRBJ2-1; 13 positions agree with TRBD2. The CDR3 is 17 amino acids. Looked up from germline, CDR1 is MDHEN and CDR2 is SYDVKM. J gave up 2 bases and V 3 bases, and 4 bases lay outside the gene matches. CDR3 in DNA: TGTGCCAGCAGTTTTTTGACTAGCGGGAGGCCCTACAATGAGCAGTTCTTC. Translated: CASSFLTSGRPYNEQFF. The full variable domain, with the rest looked up from reference TRBV28 and TRBJ2-1, is DVKVTQSSRYLVKRTGEKVFLECVQDMDHENMFWYRQDPGLGLRLIYFSYDVKMKEKGDIPEGYSVSREKKERFSLILESASTNQTSMYLCASSFLTSGRPYNEQFFGPGTRLTVL.

This clone was detected only a few times. The V and J genes are TRBV7-8 and TRBJ2-7; D gene unclear. The CDR3 extends over 11 amino acids. Trimming took off 5 bases at V and 4 bases at J, with 6 bases between the two ends. Germline-derived CDR1 and CDR2 are SGHVS and FQNEAQ. As DNA, the CDR3 is TGTGCCAGCAGCCCTGCTTACGAGCAGTACTTC. This sequence encodes CASSPAYEQYF.

The chain has TRBV28 and TRBJ2-5, with D possibly matching TRBD1 (7 bases). V shed 6 bases and J shed 4 bases, with 18 bases lying between them. This CDR3 is built from 15 residues. Germline lookup yields CDR1 MDHEN and CDR2 SYDVKM. The DNA for the CDR3 is TGTGCCAGCAGCACGGCAGGGGGGTGGGTAGAGACCCAGTACTTC. Translation gives CASSTAGGWVETQYF.

This sequence joins TRBV7-3 and TRBJ2-3; no clear D gene. V was shortened by 2 bases and J by 6 bases, with 18 bases between the two germline ends. The germline CDR1 and CDR2 sequences are SGHTA and FQGTGA. CDR3 size: 16 residues. The CDR3, as DNA: TGTGCCAGCAGCTTAGTCGGCGGACCCCAATGGGATACGCAGTATTTT. The encoded protein is CASSLVGGPQWDTQYF. Based on the CDR3 plus reference TRBV7-3 and TRBJ2-3, the full variable domain is GAGVSQTPSNKVTEKGKYVELRCDPISGHTALYWYRQSLGQGPEFLIYFQGTGAADDSGLPNDRFFAVRPEGSVSTLKIQRTERGDSAVYLCASSLVGGPQWDTQYFGPGTRLTVL.